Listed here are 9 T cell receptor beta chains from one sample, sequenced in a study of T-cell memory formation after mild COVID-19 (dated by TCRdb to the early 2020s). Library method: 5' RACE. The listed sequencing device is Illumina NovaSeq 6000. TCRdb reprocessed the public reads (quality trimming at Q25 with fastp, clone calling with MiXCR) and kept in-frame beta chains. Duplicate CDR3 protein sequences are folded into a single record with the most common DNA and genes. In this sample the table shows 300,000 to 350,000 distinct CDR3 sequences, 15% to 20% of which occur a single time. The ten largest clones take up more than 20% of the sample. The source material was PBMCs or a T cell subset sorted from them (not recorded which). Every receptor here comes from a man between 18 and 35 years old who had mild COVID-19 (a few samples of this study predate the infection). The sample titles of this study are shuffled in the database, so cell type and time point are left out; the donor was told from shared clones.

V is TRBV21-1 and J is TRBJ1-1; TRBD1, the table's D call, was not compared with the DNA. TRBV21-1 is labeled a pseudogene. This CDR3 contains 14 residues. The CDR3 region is CASSPDRSSTEAFF. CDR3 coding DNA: TGTGCCAGCAGCCCCGACAGGTCGTCGACTGAAGCTTTCTTT.

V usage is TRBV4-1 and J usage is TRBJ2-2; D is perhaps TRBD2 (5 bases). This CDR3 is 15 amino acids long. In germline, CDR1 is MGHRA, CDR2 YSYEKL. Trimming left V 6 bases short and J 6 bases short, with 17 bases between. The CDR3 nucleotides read TGCGCCAGCAGGCAGTTCGGGGAACGGGCCGGGGAGCTGTTTTTT. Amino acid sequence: CASRQFGERAGELFF.

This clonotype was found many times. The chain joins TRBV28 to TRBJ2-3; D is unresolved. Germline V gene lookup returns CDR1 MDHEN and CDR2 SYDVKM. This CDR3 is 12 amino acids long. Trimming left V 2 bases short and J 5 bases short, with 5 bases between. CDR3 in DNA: TGTGCCAGCAGTTTAATCGGAGATACGCAGTATTTT. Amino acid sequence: CASSLIGDTQYF.

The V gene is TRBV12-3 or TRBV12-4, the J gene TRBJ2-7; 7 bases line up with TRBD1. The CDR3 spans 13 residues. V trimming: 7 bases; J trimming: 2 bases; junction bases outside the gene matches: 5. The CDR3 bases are TGTGCCAGCAATACAGGGGCCACCTACGAGCAGTACTTC. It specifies CASNTGATYEQYF.

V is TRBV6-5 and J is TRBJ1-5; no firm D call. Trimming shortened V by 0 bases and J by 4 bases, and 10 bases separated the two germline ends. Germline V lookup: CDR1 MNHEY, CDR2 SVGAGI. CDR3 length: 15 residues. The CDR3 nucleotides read TGTGCCAGCAGTTACTCTCTTGTCGGAAATCAGCCCCAGCATTTT. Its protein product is CASSYSLVGNQPQHF.

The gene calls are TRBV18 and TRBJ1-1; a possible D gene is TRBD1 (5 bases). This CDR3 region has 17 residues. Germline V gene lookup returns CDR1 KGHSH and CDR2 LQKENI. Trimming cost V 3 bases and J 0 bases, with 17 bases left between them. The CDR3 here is CASSPSQGALMNTEAFF. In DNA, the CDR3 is TGTGCCAGCTCACCTAGTCAGGGAGCCCTAATGAACACTGAAGCTTTCTTT.

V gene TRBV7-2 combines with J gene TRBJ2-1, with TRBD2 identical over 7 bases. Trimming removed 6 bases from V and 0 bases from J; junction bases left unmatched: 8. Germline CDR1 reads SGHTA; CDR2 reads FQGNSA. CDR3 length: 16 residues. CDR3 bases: TGTGCCAGCAGTCACCCCGGGGGGAGCTCCTACAATGAGCAGTTCTTC. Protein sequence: CASSHPGGSSYNEQFF.

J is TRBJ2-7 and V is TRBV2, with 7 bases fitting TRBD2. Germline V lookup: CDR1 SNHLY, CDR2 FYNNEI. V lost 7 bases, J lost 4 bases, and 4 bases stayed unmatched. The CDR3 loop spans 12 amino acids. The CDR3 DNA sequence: TGTGCCAGCAAGCGGGGCTCATACGAGCAGTACTTC. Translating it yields CASKRGSYEQYF.

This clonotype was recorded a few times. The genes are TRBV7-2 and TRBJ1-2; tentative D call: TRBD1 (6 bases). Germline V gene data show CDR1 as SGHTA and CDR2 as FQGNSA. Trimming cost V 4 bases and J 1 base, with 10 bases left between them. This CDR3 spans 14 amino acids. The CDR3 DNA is TGTGCCAGCAGCTGGGACACCCTTAACTATGGCTACACCTTC. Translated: CASSWDTLNYGYTF.